The T cell receptor beta chain under discussion was sequenced for a study of cytomegalovirus exposure and HLA in healthy donors. The germline V gene encodes CDR1 SNHLY and CDR2 FYNNEI. Trimming stripped 6 bases from V and 1 base from J, with 6 bases between. CDR3 length: 12 residues. The PCR was carried out with 60 Vbeta primers and 13 Jbeta primers. The method was immunoSEQ multiplex PCR; TCRdb's version includes in-frame clones alone and lacks a portion of them. The sample has about 120,000 clones, approximately 78% seen once; the top ten hold around 3.3%. This clonotype originated in a woman aged 25 to 39 in good health and CMV-seropositive. The chain recombines TRBV2 with TRBJ1-1; D unresolved. Sequencing was done on a sample of PBMCs. The CDR3 DNA follows: TGTGCCAGCAGGTACACGAACACTGAAGCTTTCTTT. This gives the protein CASRYTNTEAFF.